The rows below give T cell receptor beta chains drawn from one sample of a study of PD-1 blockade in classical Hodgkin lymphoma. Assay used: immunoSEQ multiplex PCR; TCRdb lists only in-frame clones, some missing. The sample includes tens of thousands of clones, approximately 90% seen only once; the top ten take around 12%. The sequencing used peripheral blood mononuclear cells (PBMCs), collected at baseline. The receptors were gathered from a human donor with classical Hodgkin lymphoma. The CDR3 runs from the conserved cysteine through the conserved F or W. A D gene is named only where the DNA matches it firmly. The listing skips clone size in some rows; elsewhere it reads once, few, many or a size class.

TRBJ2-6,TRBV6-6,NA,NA,TGTGCCAGCAGTTACACAGGGAGTTCTGGGGCCAACGTCCTGACTTTC,CASSYTGSSGANVLTF
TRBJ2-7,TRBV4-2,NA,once,TGTGCCAGCAGCCAAGCTCACAGGGAATCGAGTGAGCAGTACTTC,CASSQAHRESSEQYF
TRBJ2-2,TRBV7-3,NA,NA,TGTGCCAGCACCTATACCGCAGGGGACACCGGGGAGCTGTTTTTT,CASTYTAGDTGELFF
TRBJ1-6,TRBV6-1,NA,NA,TGTGCCAGCAGTGAAGCCCCAGGGGATAATTCACCCCTCCACTTT,CASSEAPGDNSPLHF
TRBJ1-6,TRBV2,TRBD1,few,TGTGCCAGCGGGGACAGGGGAGTGAATTCACCCCTCCACTTT,CASGDRGVNSPLHF
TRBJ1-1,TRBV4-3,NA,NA,TGCGCCAGCAGCCAAGAATTAGCCGGCGCTTCGAACACTGAAGCTTTCTTT,CASSQELAGASNTEAFF
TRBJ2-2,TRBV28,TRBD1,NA,TGTGCCAGCAGTTTTGTGTGGGGACAGACGAACACCGGGGAGCTGTTTTTT,CASSFVWGQTNTGELFF
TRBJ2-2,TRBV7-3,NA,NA,TGTGCCAGCAGCTTACTACCAGGGGTCGGGGAGCTGTTTTTT,CASSLLPGVGELFF
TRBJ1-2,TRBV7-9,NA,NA,TGTGCCAGCAGCACATACAGGGACGGCTATGGCTACACCTTC,CASSTYRDGYGYTF
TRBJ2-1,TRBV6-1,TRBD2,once,TGTGCCAGCAGAGGACTAGCGCACTCCTACAATGAGCAGTTCTTC,CASRGLAHSYNEQFF
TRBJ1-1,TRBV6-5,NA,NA,TGTGCCAGCAGTTACTCGGCAGGGTCGGAAGCTTTCTTT,CASSYSAGSEAFF
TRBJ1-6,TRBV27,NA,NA,TGTGCCAGCAGTTTTGGCGGGGGCCTCTATAATTCACCCCTCCACTTT,CASSFGGGLYNSPLHF
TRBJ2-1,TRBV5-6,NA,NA,TGTGCCAGCAGGTTTTCGGTGAATGAGCAGTTCTTC,CASRFSVNEQFF
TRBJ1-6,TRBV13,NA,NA,TGTGCCAGCAGCTCCGGAACAGGGTTTTCGGAATCACCCCTCCACTTT,CASSSGTGFSESPLHF
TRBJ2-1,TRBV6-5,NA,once,TGTGCCAGCAGGGGGCACGGTACGATCAATGAGCAGTTCTTC,CASRGHGTINEQFF
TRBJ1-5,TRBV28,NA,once,TGTGCCAGCAGGGGGCGGTCCAGTCAGCCCCAGCATTTT,CASRGRSSQPQHF
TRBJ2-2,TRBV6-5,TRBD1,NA,TGTGCCACTAACGACAGGGGACCAGCCGGGGAGCTGTTTTTT,CATNDRGPAGELFF
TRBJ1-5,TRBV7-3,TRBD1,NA,TGTGCCAGCAGCCCAACCGGGACAGGGAGCAATCAGCCCCAGCATTTT,CASSPTGTGSNQPQHF
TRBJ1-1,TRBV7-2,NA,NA,TGTGCCAGCAGCTTAACGGCCTTGAACACTGAAGCTTTCTTT,CASSLTALNTEAFF
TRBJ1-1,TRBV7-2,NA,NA,TGTGCCAGCAGCTTACAAATTAACACTGAAGCTTTCTTT,CASSLQINTEAFF
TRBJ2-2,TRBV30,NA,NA,TGTGCCTGGAGTTTACTCCGGGGGGCCCACGGGGAGCTGTTTTTT,CAWSLLRGAHGELFF
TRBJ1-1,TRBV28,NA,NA,TGTGCCAGCAGCCTGAGGGTCACTGAAGCTTTCTTT,CASSLRVTEAFF
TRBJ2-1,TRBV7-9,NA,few,TGTGCCAGCAGCCGAGGGGGAGAACTTAATGAGCAGTTCTTC,CASSRGGELNEQFF
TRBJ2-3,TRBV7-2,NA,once,TGTGCCAGCAGCCAATACAGGGTGACAGATACGCAGTATTTT,CASSQYRVTDTQYF
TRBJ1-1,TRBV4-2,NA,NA,TGTGCCAGCAGCCTACCTCCCTTACAGGGATCAACCCCCATGAACACTGAAGCTTTCTTT,CASSLPPLQGSTPMNTEAFF
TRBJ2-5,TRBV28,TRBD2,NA,TGTGCCAGCAGTTGGGGGGGAAGGGTCCAAGAGACCCAGTACTTC,CASSWGGRVQETQYF
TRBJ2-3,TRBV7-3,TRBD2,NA,TGTGCCAGCAGCTTATTCGGGACTAGCGGGGGACGCACAGATACGCAGTATTTT,CASSLFGTSGGRTDTQYF
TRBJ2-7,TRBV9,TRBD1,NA,TGTGCCAGCAGCCCCCGGGACAGGGTCTACGAGCAGTACTTC,CASSPRDRVYEQYF
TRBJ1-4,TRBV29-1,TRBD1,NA,TGCAGCGTTGAAGATCCACTCTCAGGGGGCTTGTTACCCGAAAAACTGTTTTTT,CSVEDPLSGGLLPEKLFF
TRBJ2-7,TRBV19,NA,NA,TGTGCCAGTAGTATCCGCCCGGGGCGATACGAGCAGTACTTC,CASSIRPGRYEQYF
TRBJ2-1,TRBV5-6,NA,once,TGTGCCAGCACCGATTGGTATGAGCAGTTCTTC,CASTDWYEQFF
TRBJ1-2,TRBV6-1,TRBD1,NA,TGTGCCAGCGGCGGGGCGAGGGACAGGGAAAGTGGCTACACCTTC,CASGGARDRESGYTF
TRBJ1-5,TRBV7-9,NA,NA,TGTGCCAGCAGCTTAGGTCTTGATCAGCCCCAGCATTTT,CASSLGLDQPQHF
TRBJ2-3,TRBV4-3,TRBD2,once,TGCGCCAGCAGCCAAGACGGCGCGGGGGTATCGGATACGCAGTATTTT,CASSQDGAGVSDTQYF
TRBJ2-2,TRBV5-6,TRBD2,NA,TGTGCCAGCAGCTTGGGAGCGGGAGGTTCCGGGGAGCTGTTTTTT,CASSLGAGGSGELFF
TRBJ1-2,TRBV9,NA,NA,TGTGCCAGCAATGGGAGGGATGGACAAGGCTATGGCTACACCTTC,CASNGRDGQGYGYTF
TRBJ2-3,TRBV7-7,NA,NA,TGTGCCAGCAGCCCCGTTATAAGCACAGATACGCAGTATTTT,CASSPVISTDTQYF
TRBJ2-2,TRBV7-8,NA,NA,TGTGCCAGCAGCTACCCTGACAGGAAACCGAACACCGGGGAGCTGTTTTTT,CASSYPDRKPNTGELFF
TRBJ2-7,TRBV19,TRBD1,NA,TGTGCCAGCCGACAACAGGGGGCGAGGGAGCAGTACTTC,CASRQQGAREQYF
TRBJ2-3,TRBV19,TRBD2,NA,TGTGCCAGTAGCCTAATGGTAGCGGGGGGCCAAACCACAGATACGCAGTATTTT,CASSLMVAGGQTTDTQYF
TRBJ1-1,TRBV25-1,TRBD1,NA,TGTGCCAGCAGGGGGGACAGGGCATCACAGTCAGAAGCTTTCTTT,CASRGDRASQSEAFF